A selection of T cell receptor beta chains follows, all from one sample in a study of Ad26.COV2.S vaccination and SARS-CoV-2 variants. This table comes from immunoSEQ multiplex PCR, and its TCRdb copy is limited to in-frame clones, with some not included. Among about 350,000 clones listed, about 87% were seen once. The source was peripheral blood, collected in a trial of Ad26.COV2.S vaccine versus placebo. The source of these receptors is a person aged 18-65 years who received the Ad26.COV2.S COVID-19 vaccine or a placebo. Both conserved end residues are part of each CDR3. A D gene is named only where the DNA matches it firmly. Not every row has a clone size; where given, it reads once, few, many or a size class.

d_call clone_size j_call v_call cdr3_nt cdr3_aa
TRBD1 NA TRBJ1-1 TRBV18 TGTGCCAGCTCACCAATCCGGACAGGGGGCGAACGCACTGAAGCTTTCTTT CASSPIRTGGERTEAFF
NA once TRBJ2-7 TRBV6-1 TGTGCCAGCAGTGAGGCAGGTGCCTCCTACGAGCAGTACTTC CASSEAGASYEQYF
NA NA TRBJ1-4 TRBV19 TGTGCCAGTACGGGCAGAGATAATGAAAAACTGTTTTTT CASTGRDNEKLFF
TRBD1 NA TRBJ2-7 TRBV7-2 TGTGCCAGCAGCTTAGAAGCAGGGGGCGTGTACGAGCAGTACTTC CASSLEAGGVYEQYF
NA NA TRBJ1-5 TRBV10-3 TGTGCCATCAGTGAAGGTCAGGTAGAGTGGCAGCCCCAGCATTTT CAISEGQVEWQPQHF
TRBD1 NA TRBJ1-5 TRBV3-1/TRBV3-2 TGTGCCAGCAGCGCAGGGACAGGGGATTATCCCCAGCATTTT CASSAGTGDYPQHF
NA few TRBJ2-1 TRBV11-2 TGTGCCAGCAGCTCCCCTGGTGGGTGGCAAGTGCAGTTCTTC CASSSPGGWQVQFF
TRBD2 NA TRBJ2-2 TRBV27 TGTGCCAGCAGTTTAGGGGTTAGCGGGGGCTTTACCGGGGAGCTGTTTTTT CASSLGVSGGFTGELFF
TRBD2 NA TRBJ2-5 TRBV5-1 TGCGCCAGCAGCTTACAAGCGGGAGGGCGAGAGACCCAGTACTTC CASSLQAGGRETQYF
NA NA TRBJ1-6 TRBV28 TGTGCCAGCAGTTTTGTAGGGGGGCAGGCTTTTGAGCCCCTCCACTTT CASSFVGGQAFEPLHF
TRBD1 NA TRBJ2-7 TRBV28 TGTGCCAGCAGTGCCGGGACAGGGCCCTACGAGCAGTACTTC CASSAGTGPYEQYF
NA many TRBJ2-7 TRBV27 TGTGCCAGCAGTTTCATTTCGGGGGAGCAGTACTTC CASSFISGEQYF
NA NA TRBJ2-7 TRBV5-1 TGCGCCAGCAGCTTGGAAATCCAGGCCACCTACGAGCAGTACTTC CASSLEIQATYEQYF
TRBD2 NA TRBJ2-7 TRBV28 TGTGCCAGCAGTTTAACCACACTAGCGAGCGAGCAGTACTTC CASSLTTLASEQYF
TRBD1 NA TRBJ2-7 TRBV7-2 TGTGCCAGCAGCTCTGACAGGGGCTACGAGCAGTACTTC CASSSDRGYEQYF
NA once TRBJ2-3 TRBV7-3 TGTGCCAGCAGCACCGGGCCCAAAGGGCCCACAGATACGCAGTATTTT CASSTGPKGPTDTQYF
TRBD2 NA TRBJ2-6 TRBV5-1 TGCGCCAGCAGCTTAGGGAGGGACTCTGGGGCCAACGTCCTGACTTTC CASSLGRDSGANVLTF
NA once TRBJ2-5 TRBV7-3 TGTGCCAGCAGCTTAGGGGGTCGAGAGACCCAGTACTTC CASSLGGRETQYF
NA once TRBJ2-4 TRBV5-4 TGTGCCAGCAGCTCGCAGGGTAGGGACATTCAGTACTTC CASSSQGRDIQYF
TRBD2 once TRBJ2-1 TRBV19 TGTGCCAGTGGTCTAGCGGGAGCTCGGGAGCAGTTCTTC CASGLAGAREQFF
TRBD1 NA TRBJ1-3 TRBV7-2 TGTGCCAGCAGCCCCGACAGGGGGCTTGGAAACACCATATATTTT CASSPDRGLGNTIYF
NA few TRBJ1-1 TRBV6-5 TGTGCCAGCAGTTACTCCTTCTCGCTGACTGAAGCTTTCTTT CASSYSFSLTEAFF
NA many TRBJ2-7 TRBV7-2 TGTGCCAGCAGCTTAGCTCGCTCCTACGAGCAGTACTTC CASSLARSYEQYF
TRBD2 NA TRBJ2-7 TRBV3-1/TRBV3-2 TGTGCCAGCAGCCCCGCCGGGACTAGAGACTACGAGCAGTACTTC CASSPAGTRDYEQYF
NA NA TRBJ1-2 TRBV20-1 TGCAGTGCTAGAGAGAATGGCTACACCTTC CSARENGYTF
TRBD1 NA TRBJ1-1 TRBV4-1 TGCGCCAGCAGCCAAGATCATGGGACAGTGAGGGCTTTCTTT CASSQDHGTVRAFF
TRBD1 NA TRBJ2-3 TRBV5-4 TGTGCCAGCAACAGTCAGGGGGTAGGCACAGATACGCAGTATTTT CASNSQGVGTDTQYF
NA NA TRBJ2-7 TRBV7-3 TGTGCCAGCAGCTTAGTCGGAGGGGACTACGAGCAGTACTTC CASSLVGGDYEQYF
TRBD2 NA TRBJ2-1 TRBV25-1 TGTGCCAGCAGTGGGCTAGCGGGAGTCGACAATGAGCAGTTCTTC CASSGLAGVDNEQFF
TRBD2 NA TRBJ2-7 TRBV19 TGTGCCAGTAGTATTACCGGGGAGGGCTACGAGCAGTACTTC CASSITGEGYEQYF
NA NA TRBJ1-3 TRBV5-1 TGCGCCAGCAGCTCACGGCCCTCTGGAAACACCATATATTTT CASSSRPSGNTIYF
TRBD2 once TRBJ2-3 TRBV9 TGTGCCAGCAGCGGGGGGGGACATACGCAGTATTTT CASSGGGHTQYF
TRBD2 NA TRBJ2-7 TRBV6-2/TRBV6-3 TGTGCCAGCAGTTACTCGACGATTTCCGGGACTAGCGGGAGTCGAAGCTACGAGCAGTACTTC CASSYSTISGTSGSRSYEQYF
NA NA TRBJ1-6 TRBV6-4 TGTGCCACCAGGGGTCAAGGAGTTAATTCACCCCTCCACTTT CATRGQGVNSPLHF
TRBD1 NA TRBJ1-1 TRBV2 TGTGCCAGCAGTCCACAGGGGGCCGGCACTGAAGCTTTCTTT CASSPQGAGTEAFF
TRBD1 NA TRBJ1-6 TRBV9 TGTGCCAGCAGCGCCCAGACAGGGGGGAATTCACCCCTCCACTTT CASSAQTGGNSPLHF
NA NA TRBJ2-5 TRBV5-4 TGTGCCAGCAGCCCTACTCTCCGGGATAGAGAGACCCAGTACTTC CASSPTLRDRETQYF
TRBD1 NA TRBJ2-7 TRBV29-1 TGCAGCGTTGAAGAATGGGACAGGGGGAGGCACGAGCAGTACTTC CSVEEWDRGRHEQYF
NA NA TRBJ2-3 TRBV18 TGTGCCAGCTCACCACCGGGAACAGATACGCAGTATTTT CASSPPGTDTQYF
NA NA TRBJ2-2 TRBV21-1 TGTGCCAGCAGCAAACATCCCAGGTCGAACACCGGGGAGCTGTTTTTT CASSKHPRSNTGELFF
NA NA TRBJ1-1 TRBV15 TGTGCCACCAGCAGAGAAAGGCTTGGCAGCACTGAAGCTTTCTTT CATSRERLGSTEAFF
NA once TRBJ1-6 TRBV30 TGTGCCTGGAGGCTAGGCTACCCAAAACTTTATAATTCACCCCTCCACTTT CAWRLGYPKLYNSPLHF
TRBD1 NA TRBJ2-5 TRBV5-1 TGCGCCAGCAGCTTGATACAGGGGAATGGCGAGACCCAGTACTTC CASSLIQGNGETQYF
NA NA TRBJ1-2 TRBV9 TGTGCCAGCAGCGGTGGAGGGGTCCCTCTCTATGGCTACACCTTC CASSGGGVPLYGYTF
NA once TRBJ2-3 TRBV15 TGTGCCACCAGCAGAGATCTCGCAGATACGCAGTATTTT CATSRDLADTQYF
NA NA TRBJ2-5 TRBV5-1 TGCGCCAGCAGCTGGGGGCCAGAGGGGGAAGAACAAGAGACCCAGTACTTC CASSWGPEGEEQETQYF
NA NA TRBJ1-5 TRBV9 TGTGCCAGCAGCCCAGGACACCGGAACAATCAGCCCCAGCATTTT CASSPGHRNNQPQHF